This record covers a single TCR beta chain. This entry belongs to a study of blood T cell repertoires in COVID-19. In the study overall: T cells, B-cell-depleted T cells, or PBMCs provided the cDNA or gDNA that served as material.

Clones were sequenced by immunoSEQ multiplex PCR, and TCRdb holds only the in-frame ones, with some missing. The top ten hold approximately 4.1% of the sample, which has more than 300,000 clones, around 84% seen once. Recovery among Cohort 3 donors was established by two negative PCRs, clearance, or symptom resolution. The germline CDR1 and CDR2 sequences are WSHSY and SAAADI. V shed 3 bases and J 2 bases; nucleotides not matched to a gene: 11. CDR3 length: 17 amino acids. Material for sequencing was PBMCs or T cells enriched from blood (not recorded which). The rearrangement links TRBV10-2 to TRBJ2-3, with 7 bases aligning to TRBD1. This sequence was found in a man younger than 45 who had recovered from COVID-19. CDR3 sequence (DNA): TGCGCCAGCAGTGATTACCCAGGGGGTCGGTCCACAGATACGCAGTATTTT. Translating it yields CASSDYPGGRSTDTQYF.